Listed below are T cell receptor beta chains from one sample, sequenced in a study of immune heterogeneity within non-small cell lung tumors. TCRdb passed the multiplex PCR reads through MiXCR, listing each CDR3 protein once. Of 15,000 to 20,000 distinct CDR3 sequences detected, 25% to 35% appear once; the ten largest clones hold roughly 4%. What was sequenced was lung tumor tissue. These receptors all come from a man aged 40-50 years with non-small cell lung cancer. The CDR3 runs from the conserved cysteine through the conserved F or W. The D gene is left open where the match is weak. Rows may omit the clone size; those that give it use once, few, many or a size class.

D gene	clone size	J gene	V gene	CDR3 DNA	CDR3 protein
NA	once	TRBJ2-7	TRBV12-3/TRBV12-4	TGTGCCAGCAGGGGGCGGCCCTACGAGCAGAACTTC	CASRGRPYEQNF
NA	NA	TRBJ1-6	TRBV3-1	TGTGCCAGCAGCCAACTTCCACGGACCGGGGATAATTCACCCCTCCACTTT	CASSQLPRTGDNSPLHF
TRBD2	NA	TRBJ2-1	TRBV20-1	TGCAGTGCTAGAGATGTGACTAGCGGGACTCACAATGAGCAGTTCTTC	CSARDVTSGTHNEQFF
TRBD2	NA	TRBJ2-1	TRBV4-2	TGTGCCAGCAGCCCTTGGACTAGATACAATGAGCAGTTCTTC	CASSPWTRYNEQFF
TRBD2	NA	TRBJ2-1	TRBV30	TGTGCCTGTTATGGGACTACGGAATACAATGAGCAGTTCTTC	CACYGTTEYNEQFF
NA	medium-sized	TRBJ1-2	TRBV11-3	TGTGCCAGCAGCTTAGACGGTCCCGGGAATTATGGCTACACCTTC	CASSLDGPGNYGYTF
NA	NA	TRBJ2-2	TRBV6-5	TGTGCCAGCAGTTATCCCGGGAGCACCCGGGAGCTGTTTTTT	CASSYPGSTRELFF
NA	few	TRBJ2-5	TRBV5-1	TGCGCCAGCAGCTTGGCCTCCAGAGGGCCGCAAGAGACCCAGTACTTC	CASSLASRGPQETQYF
NA	many	TRBJ2-3	TRBV5-1	TGCGCCAGCAGCTGGGACCAGAGCACAGATACGCAGTATTTT	CASSWDQSTDTQYF
TRBD1	NA	TRBJ2-3	TRBV27	TGTGCCATCTATCTGACCCGGACAGGACCGATACGGGTGTATTTT	CAIYLTRTGPIRVYF
TRBD2	few	TRBJ2-7	TRBV7-8	TGTGCCAGCAGCTTAGTCACCGTGACTAGCGGAAAATACGAGCAGTACTTC	CASSLVTVTSGKYEQYF
NA	few	TRBJ2-1	TRBV20-1	TGCAGTGCTAGAGACGTTATGGTGGGCGGGCAGTTCTTC	CSARDVMVGGQFF
NA	many	TRBJ2-7	TRBV9	TGTGCCAGCAGCGTTACAGGGAGCCACTCCTACGAGCAGTACTTC	CASSVTGSHSYEQYF
NA	many	TRBJ2-7	TRBV24-1	TGTGCCACCAGTGACCTGACCGTGCAGTACTTC	CATSDLTVQYF
NA	NA	TRBJ2-1	TRBV7-9	TGTGCCAGCAGCTTAAAGCTTACGGGAGTGGTAAATGAGCAGTTCTTC	CASSLKLTGVVNEQFF
TRBD1	NA	TRBJ1-5	TRBV6-4	TGTGCCAGCAGGGTGGGGCAGGGGGCGACCGGGATCAATCGGCCGCAGCATTTT	CASRVGQGATGINRPQHF
TRBD2	NA	TRBJ2-3	TRBV9	TGTGCCAGCAGCGTTTCTAGCGGGAGTTTTGATACGCAGTATTTT	CASSVSSGSFDTQYF
TRBD2	medium-sized	TRBJ2-3	TRBV20-1	TGCAGTGCTAGGGCCCTAGCGGGAGGGAGGACAGATACGCAGTATTTT	CSARALAGGRTDTQYF
NA	few	TRBJ1-4	TRBV12-3/TRBV12-4	TGTGCCAGCAGTTTTAATGAAAAACTGTTTTTT	CASSFNEKLFF
NA	few	TRBJ2-5	TRBV5-1	TGCGCCAGCAGCCTCGCCCGGGACACCACCGGGGAGACCCAGTACTTC	CASSLARDTTGETQYF
TRBD1	medium-sized	TRBJ1-6	TRBV12-3/TRBV12-4	TGTGCCAGCAGTACCCGGGACAGAAATTCACCCCTCCACTTT	CASSTRDRNSPLHF
NA	medium-sized	TRBJ2-3	TRBV6-1	TGTGCCAGCACAAGCGCTAGGGGCACAGATACGCAGTATTTT	CASTSARGTDTQYF
NA	medium-sized	TRBJ1-6	TRBV30	TGTGCCTGGAGTGTACTAGGAGGGCAGAATTCACCCCTCCACTTT	CAWSVLGGQNSPLHF
TRBD1	NA	TRBJ1-5	TRBV20-1	TGCAGTGCAACACAGGGGGCAAGCAATGAGCCCCAGCATTTT	CSATQGASNEPQHF
NA	NA	TRBJ2-1	TRBV5-1	TGCGCCAGCAGCACACAGGTCGGGTACAATGAGCAGTTCTTC	CASSTQVGYNEQFF
NA	NA	TRBJ2-6	TRBV11-2	TGTGCCAGCAGCTTATTCGGCAGACCTCTAACCTCTGGGGCCAACGTCCTGACTTTC	CASSLFGRPLTSGANVLTF
NA	many	TRBJ2-7	TRBV5-1	TGCGCCAGCAGCGACTTACGGGGGCAGCAGTACTTC	CASSDLRGQQYF
NA	medium-sized	TRBJ1-2	TRBV6-6	TGTGCCAGCAGTTACCGATCCTCGGAGGGAGGCTACACCTTC	CASSYRSSEGGYTF
NA	few	TRBJ2-5	TRBV18	TGTGCCAGCTCACCCCGGAACCAAGAGACCCAGTACTTC	CASSPRNQETQYF
NA	NA	TRBJ1-3	TRBV5-1	TGCGCCAGCAGCCCGGGGGGGGGGCGTCTATCTGGAAACACCATATATTTT	CASSPGGGRLSGNTIYF
NA	many	TRBJ2-2	TRBV10-2	TGCGCCAGCAGTGAAGGCTCCGGGGAGCTGTTTTTT	CASSEGSGELFF
NA	many	TRBJ1-2	TRBV25-1	TGTGCCAGCAGTGAGCCAGGACAGAAGCATGGCTACACCTTC	CASSEPGQKHGYTF
TRBD1	many	TRBJ2-3	TRBV12-3/TRBV12-4	TGTGCCAGCAGGGGGACAGTTAACACAGATACGCAGTATTTT	CASRGTVNTDTQYF
NA	NA	TRBJ2-3	TRBV4-1	TGCGCCAGCAGCCAAGGGGGGATTACAGCTACGCAGTATTTT	CASSQGGITATQYF
NA	medium-sized	TRBJ1-2	TRBV20-1	TGCAGTGCTAGAGATGGAGGCAGGGATACCTATGGCTACACCTTC	CSARDGGRDTYGYTF
TRBD1	medium-sized	TRBJ2-7	TRBV20-1	TGCAGTGCTAGAGGCGGCAGGGGGCCCCCCGGCGAGCAGTACTTC	CSARGGRGPPGEQYF
NA	medium-sized	TRBJ2-7	TRBV20-1	TGCAGTGCTACGGCTGGGAGCTCCTACGAGCAGTACTTC	CSATAGSSYEQYF
TRBD2	NA	TRBJ2-1	TRBV24-1	TGTGACACCAGTGATTCCACTAGCGGGAGGGCTTATGAGCAGTTCTTC	CDTSDSTSGRAYEQFF
NA	NA	TRBJ1-1	TRBV15	TGTGCCACCAGCCCCCGACGGGTGTCTGAAGCTTTCTTT	CATSPRRVSEAFF
NA	many	TRBJ2-7	TRBV12-5	TGTGCTACCTCTGAAGGGGGCTACGAGCAGTACTTC	CATSEGGYEQYF
NA	few	TRBJ2-7	TRBV4-1	TGCGCCAGCAGCCAAGATTTGACGGCGGGCTCCACCTACGAGCAGTACTTC	CASSQDLTAGSTYEQYF
NA	medium-sized	TRBJ2-3	TRBV7-3	TGTGCCAGCAGCTTAGACTACACAGATACGCAGTATTTT	CASSLDYTDTQYF
TRBD2	medium-sized	TRBJ2-7	TRBV6-1	TGTGCCAGCAGGGGAAAGACTAGCGGGACGAGGGAGCAGTACTTC	CASRGKTSGTREQYF
TRBD2	NA	TRBJ2-5	TRBV2	TGTGCCAGCGGGAGCGGGGGCGGGGAGACCCAGTACTTC	CASGSGGGETQYF
NA	NA	TRBJ2-1	TRBV13	TGTGCCAGCAGCTTAGGTGTGGCCTATGAGCAGTTCTTC	CASSLGVAYEQFF
NA	medium-sized	TRBJ1-4	TRBV7-8	TGTGCCAGCAGCCTAACCAAGACAGCAGCTTTTGAAAAACTGTTTTTT	CASSLTKTAAFEKLFF
NA	few	TRBJ1-2	TRBV4-1	TGCGCCAGCAACCAAGATCTACAGGGCAGCTACACCTTC	CASNQDLQGSYTF
NA	few	TRBJ1-1	TRBV27	TGTGCCAGCAGTGGACAGCTGAACACTGAAGCTTTCTTT	CASSGQLNTEAFF